This is a list of T cell receptor beta chains from one sample in a study of blood T cell repertoires in COVID-19. The method was immunoSEQ multiplex PCR; TCRdb's version includes in-frame clones alone and lacks a portion of them. The profile shows about 340,000 clones, about 93% of them singletons. Source material: peripheral blood. These receptors were obtained from a woman younger than 30 who had recovered from COVID-19. Each CDR3 is given with its conserved first and last residue. A D gene is named only where the DNA matches it firmly. Expanded clones are given a class, and other clones once, few, many or no size at all.

>NA|NA|TRBV7-2|TRBJ2-1
CASAAFTLEGEQFF
TGTGCCAGCGCCGCTTTCACGCTGGAGGGTGAGCAGTTCTTC
>NA|NA|TRBV9|TRBJ2-2
CASSMKRDTGELFF
TGTGCCAGCAGCATGAAGAGGGATACCGGGGAGCTGTTTTTT
>TRBD1|NA|TRBV6-6|TRBJ1-6
CASSYGSPGGHSPLHF
TGTGCCAGCAGTTACGGTTCGCCAGGGGGGCATTCACCCCTCCACTTT
>NA|NA|TRBV27|TRBJ2-1
CASSFVANGSPYNEQFF
TGTGCCAGCAGTTTTGTCGCGAACGGGAGCCCCTACAATGAGCAGTTCTTC
>NA|NA|TRBV6-5|TRBJ2-3
CASSYSAVSSTDTQYF
TGTGCCAGCAGTTACTCGGCCGTATCTAGCACAGATACGCAGTATTTT
>NA|NA|TRBV11-3|TRBJ1-4
CASSPRVRDEKLFF
TGTGCCAGCAGCCCCCGGGTCCGGGATGAAAAACTGTTTTTT
>TRBD2|NA|TRBV6-5|TRBJ2-3
CASNRAGDGTDTQYF
TGTGCCAGCAACAGAGCGGGAGACGGCACAGATACGCAGTATTTT
>NA|NA|TRBV7-5|TRBJ2-1
CARSLGQPELPGLAPFNHYNEQFF
TGTGCCAGAAGCTTAGGACAGCCAGAGTTACCGGGACTAGCGCCCTTTAATCACTACAATGAGCAGTTCTTC
>NA|NA|TRBV28|TRBJ2-2
CAISGANTGELFF
TGTGCCATCTCCGGGGCGAACACCGGGGAGCTGTTTTTT
>NA|few|TRBV9|TRBJ2-5
CAKQGIESQQETQYF
TGTGCCAAGCAGGGGATAGAAAGTCAACAAGAGACCCAGTACTTC
>NA|NA|TRBV10-3|TRBJ1-3
CALRDGGSGNTIYF
TGTGCCCTCCGGGATGGAGGAAGTGGAAACACCATATATTTT
>NA|NA|TRBV30|TRBJ2-3
CAWSAGEGDTQYF
TGTGCCTGGAGTGCAGGGGAGGGAGATACGCAGTATTTT
>TRBD1|NA|TRBV3-1/TRBV3-2|TRBJ1-4
CASSVGTDEKLFF
TGTGCCAGCAGCGTCGGGACAGACGAAAAACTGTTTTTT
>TRBD1|NA|TRBV15|TRBJ2-5
CATSRGVSADRGQETQYF
TGTGCCACCAGCAGAGGGGTCTCCGCCGACAGGGGTCAAGAGACCCAGTACTTC
>NA|NA|TRBV30|TRBJ1-5
CAWSVQVSNQPQHF
TGTGCCTGGAGTGTTCAGGTTTCCAATCAGCCCCAGCATTTT
>TRBD1|NA|TRBV30|TRBJ1-2
CAWGVGQGVSYTF
TGTGCCTGGGGCGTGGGACAGGGGGTGAGCTACACCTTC
>NA|NA|TRBV12-5|TRBJ1-2
CASGPSYGYTF
TGTGCTAGTGGTCCGTCCTATGGCTACACCTTC
>TRBD2|NA|TRBV3-1/TRBV3-2|TRBJ2-5
CASSHKREAGETQYF
TGTGCCAGCAGCCATAAGCGGGAGGCCGGGGAGACCCAGTACTTC
>NA|NA|TRBV10-3|TRBJ1-2
CAISESGRGYTF
TGTGCCATCAGTGAGTCGGGGCGGGGCTACACCTTC
>TRBD1|NA|TRBV19|TRBJ1-5
CASSRQGGQPQHF
TGTGCCAGTAGTCGACAGGGGGGTCAGCCCCAGCATTTT
>NA|once|TRBV12-5|TRBJ2-2
CASGLVIRGNTGELFF
TGTGCTAGTGGTTTGGTAATCAGGGGAAACACCGGGGAGCTGTTTTTT
>NA|NA|TRBV19|TRBJ1-2
CASSPTNRVPYGYTF
TGTGCCAGTAGTCCCACCAACAGGGTCCCCTATGGCTACACCTTC
>TRBD2|NA|TRBV7-6|TRBJ2-1
CASSETSGARNEQFF
TGTGCCAGCAGCGAGACTAGCGGAGCCCGCAATGAGCAGTTCTTC
>NA|NA|TRBV27|TRBJ2-2
CASSLRTLNTGELFF
TGTGCCAGCAGCCTAAGGACTCTGAACACCGGGGAGCTGTTTTTT